These 29 T cell receptor beta chains share one sample of origin, sequenced in a study of T cells in Graves' hyperthyroidism and ophthalmopathy. Template material for amplifying TCR beta CDR3 regions consisted of RNA transcripts. Using the HTBI primer set, a first-round RT-PCR was run on the TCR CDR3. Using its own MiXCR run on the multiplex PCR reads, TCRdb lists one record per CDR3 protein. Of fewer than 650,000 distinct CDR3 sequences in the sample, 12% to 15% are singletons; the top ten hold approximately 15%. Sequencing used blood. The origin of the receptors is a woman in her thirties or forties with Graves' hyperthyroidism.

This clonotype was recorded many times. This sequence joins TRBV2 and TRBJ2-7; 7 nucleotides match TRBD1. V trimming: 5 bases; J trimming: 7 bases; junction bases outside the gene matches: 8. In germline, CDR1 is SNHLY, CDR2 FYNNEI. CDR3 size: 13 residues. This CDR3 is CASSKDRVEEQYF. The CDR3 DNA reads TGTGCCAGCAGTAAAGACAGGGTGGAAGAGCAGTACTTC.

This clonotype was seen only a few times. The chain links TRBV20-1 to TRBJ1-2; 11 positions match TRBD1. In germline, CDR1 is DFQATT, CDR2 SNEGSKA (reference sequence). With V trimmed by 0 bases and J by 7 bases, 22 bases remained unmatched. The CDR3 has 20 residues. CDR3: CSARDPGPTGQGGAWGGYTF. CDR3 bases: TGCAGTGCTAGAGATCCGGGACCTACGGGACAGGGGGGGGCCTGGGGTGGCTACACCTTC.

This clonotype came up a few times. V gene TRBV6-1 combines with J gene TRBJ1-2, with D possibly matching TRBD1 (6 bases). The CDR3 loop spans 15 amino acids. CDR1 is MNHNS and CDR2 is SASEGT in the germline V gene. Trimming took 5 bases from V and 5 from J, leaving 18 bases between them. CDR3 coding DNA: TGTGCCAGCAGTCTCCGCCAAGGGGGTGGGTATGGCTACACCTTC. It translates to CASSLRQGGGYGYTF.

This chain joins TRBV5-1 and TRBJ2-1; 7 nucleotides match TRBD2. This CDR3 region has 17 residues. The V segment lost 0 bases and the J segment 2 bases; nucleotides outside the gene matches: 8. Germline V gene lookup returns CDR1 SGHRS and CDR2 YFSETQ. The CDR3 nucleotides read TGCGCCAGCAGCTTGGGAGGGGAGGGTAGAGCCTACAATGAGCAGTTCTTC. It encodes CASSLGGEGRAYNEQFF.

J is TRBJ1-1 and V is TRBV5-1; TRBD1 aligns across 11 bases. After removal of 3 bases from V and 3 bases from J, the junction contained 4 bases not matched to a gene. CDR3 length: 15 amino acids. Germline CDR1 SGHRS, CDR2 YFSETQ. The CDR3 DNA sequence: TGCGCCAGCAGCTACGGGACAGGGGGATACACTGAAGCTTTCTTT. The encoded protein is CASSYGTGGYTEAFF. The whole variable domain, remainder taken from reference TRBV5-1 and TRBJ1-1, is KAGVTQTPRYLIKTRGQQVTLSCSPISGHRSVSWYQQTPGQGLQFLFEYFSETQRNKGNFPGRFSGRQFSNSRSEMNVSTLELGDSALYLCASSYGTGGYTEAFFGQGTRLTVV.

Points on this clonotype: This sequence may be a read error, since a much larger clone differs from it by one base. V is TRBV7-9 and J is TRBJ2-1; TRBD2 matches 9 bases. The CDR3 covers 16 residues. Germline values: CDR1 SEHNR, CDR2 FQNEAQ (reference sequence). The CDR3, as DNA: TGTGTCAGCAGCCCAAGGCTAGCGGGATTCCACAATGAGCAGTTCTTC. Its protein is CVSSPRLAGFHNEQFF. Full variable domain (missing parts from reference TRBV7-9 and TRBJ2-1): DTGVSQNPRHKITKRGQNVTFRCDPISEHNRLYWYRQTLGQGPEFLTYFQNEAQLEKSRLLSDRFSAERPKGSFSTLEIQRTEQGDSAMYLCVSSPRLAGFHNEQFFGPGTRLTVL.

In this sample, this clonotype turned up a few times. The chain links TRBV27 to TRBJ2-7; 14 positions agree with TRBD2. The CDR3 is made up of 17 amino acids. Germline assignment: CDR1 MNHEY and CDR2 SMNVEV (reference sequence). With V trimmed by 8 bases and J by 3 bases, 12 bases remained unmatched. The CDR3 here is CASSPPGLAGDHYEQYF. CDR3 nucleotides: TGTGCCAGCTCTCCACCGGGACTAGCGGGAGACCACTACGAGCAGTACTTC.

Many counts were recorded for this clonotype. The chain has TRBV18 and TRBJ2-3, with 7 bases fitting TRBD2. Looked up from germline, CDR1 is KGHSH and CDR2 is LQKENI. The CDR3 runs to 16 residues. The trim removed 2 bases at V and 0 bases at J, leaving 5 bases unmatched. The DNA for the CDR3 is TGTGCCAGCTCACCATCGGCTAGCGGCAGCACAGATACGCAGTATTTT. Protein: CASSPSASGSTDTQYF.

Regarding this clonotype: A much larger clone differs from this one at a single base, so this may be a read error. The chain recombines TRBV20-1 with TRBJ2-2, with a weak D call TRBD2 (5 bases). The CDR3 loop spans 14 amino acids. The germline V gene has CDR1 DFQATT and CDR2 SNEGSKA (reference sequence). The CDR3 protein is CSARDFSYTGELVF. CDR3 nucleotide sequence: TGCAGTGCTAGAGATTTCAGTTACACCGGGGAGCTGGTTTTT.

The CDR3 DNA is TGTGCCAGCAGTAAGGGACCCACCTTCTCTGGGGCCAACGTCCTGACTTTC. The encoded protein is CASSKGPTFSGANVLTF. The genes are TRBV27 and TRBJ2-6, with D perhaps given as TRBD1 or TRBD2 (5 bases each). CDR3 length: 17 amino acids. Germline loops: CDR1 MNHEY, CDR2 SMNVEV (reference sequence). V dropped 5 bases and J dropped 0 bases, with 14 bases sitting between them.

The genes are TRBV19 and TRBJ2-4; 11 nucleotides line up with TRBD2. From germline, CDR1 is LNHDA and CDR2 SQIVND (reference sequence). The length of the CDR3 is 15 residues. V dropped 3 bases and J dropped 5; count of bases not matched to a gene: 3. The CDR3 region has the DNA TGTGCCAGTAGTATTAGCGGGAGGGCCGAAAACATTCAGTACTTC. It is translated as CASSISGRAENIQYF.

This clonotype was detected ten times or more. The CDR3 is CASSVGQDNEQFF. CDR3 DNA: TGTGCCAGCAGCGTAGGCCAGGACAATGAGCAGTTCTTC. V is TRBV9 and J is TRBJ2-1; D ambiguous. Trimming removed 0 bases from V and 5 bases from J, with 6 bases in between. The CDR3 totals 13 residues. The germline V gene encodes CDR1 SGDLS and CDR2 YYNGEE. The variable domain in full, completed from reference TRBV9 and TRBJ2-1, reads DSGVTQTPKHLITATGQRVTLRCSPRSGDLSVYWYQQSLDQGLQFLIQYYNGEERAKGNILERFSAQQFPDLHSELNLSSLELGDSALYFCASSVGQDNEQFFGPGTRLTVL.

This clonotype was counted many times. V gene TRBV27 combines with J gene TRBJ2-2, with TRBD1 as a possible D gene (6 bases). CDR1 and CDR2 (germline): MNHEY, SMNVEV (reference sequence). The CDR3 is 16 amino acids. Trimming stripped 1 base from V and 4 bases from J, with 13 bases between. The CDR3 bases are TGTGCCAGCAGTTTATACACGCAGGGGAGCACCGGGGAGCTGTTTTTT. Its protein product is CASSLYTQGSTGELFF.

This clonotype was picked up a small number of times. V gene TRBV5-5 combines with J gene TRBJ2-1; D remains unclear. Germline lookup yields CDR1 SGHKS and CDR2 YYEKEE (reference sequence). Trimming shortened V by 0 bases and J by 6 bases, and 10 bases separated the two germline ends. The CDR3 length is 14 residues. Here the CDR3 reads CASSLAGAFNEQFF. The CDR3 nucleotides read TGTGCCAGCAGCTTGGCCGGTGCGTTCAATGAGCAGTTCTTC. The full variable domain, rest sourced from reference TRBV5-5 and TRBJ2-1, is DAGVTQSPTHLIKTRGQQVTLRCSPISGHKSVSWYQQVLGQGPQFIFQYYEKEERGRGNFPDRFSARQFPNYSSELNVNALLLGDSALYLCASSLAGAFNEQFFGPGTRLTVL.

The CDR3 coding sequence is TGTGCCAGCAGCGTACAGGGTACGACTAGCGAGCAGTACTTC. The encoded protein is CASSVQGTTSEQYF. The V gene is TRBV3-1, the J gene TRBJ2-7; D may correspond to TRBD1 or TRBD2 (6 bases each). With 5 bases removed from V and 6 bases from J, the gap between germline ends came to 17 bases. Germline V gives CDR1 LGHDT, CDR2 YNNKEL (reference sequence). CDR3 size: 14 residues.

This clonotype occurred a few times. The chain couples TRBV19 to TRBJ2-1; D perhaps matches TRBD2 (6 bases). CDR3 length: 15 amino acids. Trimming pared 3 bases from V and 2 bases from J, leaving 11 bases between. The germline gives CDR1 LNHDA, CDR2 SQIVND (reference sequence). The CDR3 coding sequence is TGTGCCAGTAGTATTTTCGCGGGGACCTACAATGAGCAGTTCTTC. Translated, it gives CASSIFAGTYNEQFF.

In this sample, this clonotype turned up a few times. This chain links TRBV11-1 with TRBJ1-2; TRBD1 aligns across 7 bases. The CDR3 runs 14 residues. The junction had 10 bases not matched to a gene; V was cut back by 4 bases and J by 8 bases. From germline, CDR1 is SGHAT and CDR2 FQDESV (reference sequence). The CDR3 sequence is CASSSGLRDSGYTF. CDR3 nucleotide sequence: TGTGCCAGCAGCTCCGGACTCCGGGACAGCGGCTACACCTTC.

This clonotype was found many times. This chain uses TRBV11-1 with TRBJ1-2; a possible D gene is TRBD1 (6 bases). The germline CDR1 and CDR2 sequences are SGHAT and FQDESV (reference sequence). The CDR3 sequence is 15 residues long. V was trimmed by 0 bases and J by 0 bases, leaving 8 bases between them. The CDR3 region is CASSLANRANYGYTF. The CDR3 DNA follows: TGTGCCAGCAGCTTAGCGAACAGGGCTAACTATGGCTACACCTTC.

The chain employs TRBV5-1 and TRBJ2-2, with TRBD2 matching over 10 bases. This CDR3 has 16 amino acids. Germline V CDR1 and CDR2: SGHRS, YFSETQ. J was trimmed by 0 bases and V by 4 bases; bases with no gene match: 3. This CDR3 is CASSISGRSNTGELFF. CDR3 nucleotide sequence: TGCGCCAGCAGCATTAGCGGGAGGTCGAACACCGGGGAGCTGTTTTTT.

In its sample, this clonotype was seen many times. The chain employs TRBV2 and TRBJ2-3; D remains unclear. Looked up from germline, CDR1 is SNHLY and CDR2 is FYNNEI. V was shortened by 2 bases and J by 10 bases, with 13 bases between the two germline ends. This CDR3 comprises 13 residues. The CDR3 reads CASSEFKLRAQYF. The CDR3 DNA reads TGTGCCAGCAGTGAATTCAAACTTCGGGCGCAGTATTTT.

The V and J genes are TRBV6-1 and TRBJ2-7, with TRBD1 identical over 7 bases. This CDR3 contains 15 residues. The V gene end was trimmed by 6 bases and the J gene end by 3 bases; junction bases not matched to a gene: 11. Germline CDR1 is MNHNS and CDR2 is SASEGT. The CDR3 loop reads CASRDLGTVDYEQYF. The CDR3 DNA follows: TGTGCCAGCAGGGACCTTGGGACAGTGGACTACGAGCAGTACTTC.

V and J are TRBV10-3 and TRBJ1-2; D is ambiguous. The V gene's germline CDR1 is ENHRY and CDR2 SYGVKD. This CDR3 is built from 11 residues. V gave up 2 bases and J gave up 3 bases, with 1 base separating them. This CDR3 is CAISEDYGYTF. CDR3 coding DNA: TGTGCCATCAGTGAGGACTATGGCTACACCTTC.

This clonotype was found many times. This chain uses TRBV28 with TRBJ1-1; perhaps TRBD1 as D (5 bases). The CDR3 has 13 residues. Germline assignment: CDR1 MDHEN and CDR2 SYDVKM. Trimming stripped 8 bases from V and 1 base from J, with 11 bases between. CDR3 nucleotide sequence: TGTGCCAGCGGGGACCTACCGAACACTGAAGCTTTCTTT. It yields the protein CASGDLPNTEAFF.

This clonotype was picked up a small number of times. The V call is TRBV18, the J call TRBJ2-7; D is undetermined. CDR1 KGHSH and CDR2 LQKENI come from the germline V gene. V shed 0 bases and J shed 2 bases, with 8 bases lying between them. CDR3 length: 14 amino acids. CDR3 in DNA: TGTGCCAGCTCACCACCGGACGGACCCTACGAGCAGTACTTC. Translated, it gives CASSPPDGPYEQYF. The whole variable domain, filled in from reference TRBV18 and TRBJ2-7, reads NAGVMQNPRHLVRRRGQEARLRCSPMKGHSHVYWYRQLPEEGLKFMVYLQKENIIDESGMPKERFSAEFPKEGPSILRIQQVVRGDSAAYFCASSPPDGPYEQYFGPGTRLTVT.

The sample holds many counts of this clonotype. With a much larger clone just one base away, this may be a read error. The chain recombines TRBV28 with TRBJ1-1; D gene uncertain. Trimming stripped 1 base from V and 3 bases from J, with 3 bases between. The CDR3 is 12 amino acids. In germline, CDR1 is MDHEN, CDR2 SYDVKM. CDR3 DNA: TGTGCCAGCAGTTTATTGCACACTGAAGCTTTCTTT. Amino acid sequence: CASSLLHTEAFF.

This clonotype was observed at least ten times. The chain links TRBV2 to TRBJ2-2, with D tentatively TRBD1 or TRBD2 (5 bases each). Germline loops: CDR1 SNHLY, CDR2 FYNNEI. V was trimmed by 8 bases and J by 1 base, leaving 11 bases between them. The length of the CDR3 is 14 residues. CDR3 coding DNA: TGTGCCAGCCTGGCAGGGAGGAACACCGGGGAGCTGTTTTTT. Its translation: CASLAGRNTGELFF.

This clonotype was recorded at least ten times. This chain connects TRBV12-3 or TRBV12-4 to TRBJ2-1, with unresolved D. V gave up 6 bases and J gave up 5 bases, with 14 bases separating them. CDR3 size: 14 residues. CDR3: CASSPLTMNNEQFF. The CDR3 DNA follows: TGTGCCAGCAGCCCACTTACCATGAACAATGAGCAGTTCTTC.

The table lists this clonotype with a few counts. The J gene is TRBJ2-1, the V gene TRBV20-1, with 13 bases that match TRBD2. The tail of the sequence fits TRBJ2-7 better, so the J call may be wrong. Germline values: CDR1 DFQATT, CDR2 SNEGSKA (reference sequence). This CDR3 comprises 13 residues. As DNA, the CDR3 is TGCAGTGCTGGACTAGCGGGAGTTAATGAGCAGTACTTC. Translation: CSAGLAGVNEQYF.

This clonotype turned up a few times. The chain links TRBV20-1 to TRBJ2-3, with D tentatively TRBD1 (5 bases). The CDR3 consists of 11 residues. V gave up 8 bases and J gave up 3 bases, with 9 bases separating them. Looked up from germline, CDR1 is DFQATT and CDR2 is SNEGSKA (reference sequence). In DNA, the CDR3 is TGCAGTACGACAGTGACAGATACGCAGTATTTT. Protein sequence: CSTTVTDTQYF.